Following are 25 T cell receptor beta chains from one sample sequenced in a study of graft-versus-host responses after intestinal transplantation. Here immunoSEQ multiplex PCR was the method, and the copy in TCRdb shows in-frame clones only, minus some. The data hold some 90,000 clones, with around 90% observed a single time. These receptors lack a known antigen. This specimen consisted of unstimulated CD4+ T cells sorted from spleen or lymph node cells, obtained before intestinal transplant. These receptors were collected from a human donor who received an intestinal transplant.

The chain combines TRBV10-2 with TRBJ1-3, with no clear D. V lost 0 bases and J lost 4, with 4 bases in between. This CDR3 has 13 residues. Germline V gives CDR1 WSHSY, CDR2 SAAADI. The CDR3 DNA follows: TGCGCCAGCAGTGAGTCCCTAGGAAACACCATATATTTT. This sequence encodes CASSESLGNTIYF.

This chain connects TRBV13 to TRBJ2-2; 12 positions agree with TRBD1. V lost 5 bases, J lost 8 bases, and 9 bases stayed unmatched. This CDR3 region has 16 residues. Germline CDR1 is PRHDT and CDR2 is FYEKMQ (reference sequence). The CDR3 loop reads CASSLSGQGARGELFF. The CDR3 region has the DNA TGTGCCAGCAGCCTATCGGGACAGGGGGCGCGAGGGGAGCTGTTTTTT.

The rearrangement joins TRBV6-4 to TRBJ2-7; 8 bases are shared with TRBD1. CDR3 size: 14 residues. Unmatched junction bases numbered 12, after V lost 11 bases and J lost 3 bases. Germline lookup yields CDR1 MRHNA and CDR2 SNTAGT. The CDR3: CAPKTDRGGYEQYF. In DNA form, the CDR3 reads TGTGCCCCCAAGACTGACAGGGGCGGCTACGAGCAGTACTTC.

The rearrangement joins TRBV5-1 to TRBJ2-1, with 11 bases matching TRBD1. Germline-derived CDR1 and CDR2 are SGHRS and YFSETQ. The junction had 8 bases not matched to a gene; V was cut back by 2 bases and J by 7 bases. The CDR3 runs 16 residues. The CDR3 DNA reads TGCGCCAGCAGCTTCCTTTCGGGACAGGGGGTAAATGAGCAGTTCTTC. Translation gives CASSFLSGQGVNEQFF.

This clone has a handful of counts. V and J are TRBV18 and TRBJ1-1, with D unclear. Germline V gene sequence: CDR1 KGHSH, CDR2 LQKENI. V was cut by 3 bases and J by 1 base, with 12 bases left in between. This CDR3 has 15 residues. As DNA, the CDR3 is TGTGCCAGCTCACCCTGGTCGGGAAAGAACACTGAAGCTTTCTTT. Translation gives CASSPWSGKNTEAFF. The full variable domain, rest sourced from reference TRBV18 and TRBJ1-1, is NAGVMQNPRHLVRRRGQEARLRCSPMKGHSHVYWYRQLPEEGLKFMVYLQKENIIDESGMPKERFSAEFPKEGPSILRIQQVVRGDSAAYFCASSPWSGKNTEAFFGQGTRLTVV.

This chain links TRBV5-5 with TRBJ2-3; D perhaps matches TRBD2 (6 bases). Germline V gene lookup returns CDR1 SGHKS and CDR2 YYEKEE (reference sequence). The CDR3 totals 17 residues. Trimming shortened V by 1 base and J by 3 bases, and 18 bases separated the two germline ends. The CDR3 bases are TGTGCCAGCAGCTTGCCGAAAGGGGCTAGCGTAACAGATACGCAGTATTTT. Its protein is CASSLPKGASVTDTQYF.

This clone was detected a few times. The chain combines TRBV6-5 with TRBJ1-2; TRBD1 might be the D (6 bases). V dropped 0 bases and J dropped 4 bases, with 9 bases sitting between them. Germline V gene data show CDR1 as MNHEY and CDR2 as SVGAGI. This CDR3 contains 14 residues. This CDR3 reads CASSYSTGPYGYTF. Written as DNA, the CDR3 is TGTGCCAGCAGTTACTCGACAGGACCCTATGGCTACACCTTC.

This clone occurred once. Its ends do not fully match the called genes, so a read error is possible. The CDR3 DNA sequence: TGCAGTGCTAGGGACAGGGAAAGACTGTTTTTT. Its translation: CSARDRERLFF. V and J are TRBV20-1 and TRBJ1-4, with TRBD1 matching over 8 bases. The CDR3 is 11 residues long. Germline loops: CDR1 DFQATT, CDR2 SNEGSKA (reference sequence).

This chain uses TRBV11-2 with TRBJ1-3, with D hard to call. CDR1 and CDR2 (germline): SGHAT, FQNNGV. The CDR3 runs to 14 residues. V was trimmed by 1 base and J by 3 bases, leaving 7 bases between them. The CDR3 bases are TGTGCCAGCAGCTTAGTGGGCCGTGGAAACACCATATATTTT. Amino acids: CASSLVGRGNTIYF.

The chain has TRBV6-5 and TRBJ2-5; 10 positions agree with TRBD1. Trimming removed 2 bases from V and 7 bases from J; junction bases left unmatched: 4. The germline V gene has CDR1 MNHEY and CDR2 SVGAGI. The CDR3 is 14 residues long. CDR3 bases: TGTGCCAGCAGTTACGGGACAGGGGCGGGGACCCAGTACTTC. It is translated as CASSYGTGAGTQYF.

This rearrangement joins TRBV5-6 to TRBJ2-1; TRBD2 matches at 14 bases. The junction had 2 bases not matched to a gene; V was cut back by 5 bases and J by 4 bases. The CDR3 spans 15 residues. CDR1 and CDR2 (germline): SGHDT, YYEEEE. The CDR3: CASSRLAGGYNEQFF. The DNA of the CDR3 is TGTGCCAGCAGTCGACTAGCGGGGGGGTACAATGAGCAGTTCTTC.

The rearrangement links TRBV6-5 to TRBJ2-1; a possible D gene is TRBD1 (5 bases). The V gene lost 4 bases and the J gene lost 7 bases, with 14 bases spanning the gap. The CDR3 sequence is 14 residues long. Germline lookup yields CDR1 MNHEY and CDR2 SVGAGI. The CDR3 is CASSSWGTQNEQFF. For the CDR3, the DNA is TGTGCCAGCAGTTCCTGGGGCACACAAAATGAGCAGTTCTTC.

The chain uses TRBV6-4 and TRBJ1-2, with 8 bases that match TRBD1. V gave up 0 bases and J gave up 6 bases; unmatched junction bases: 6. The CDR3 length is 15 residues. Germline CDR1 is MRHNA and CDR2 is SNTAGT. The DNA of the CDR3 is TGTGCCAGCAGTGACTCAGGACAGGGAGTCCATGGCTACACCTTC. Translated: CASSDSGQGVHGYTF.

V gene TRBV19 combines with J gene TRBJ1-2; D is unresolved. The CDR3 runs to 14 residues. Germline CDR1 is LNHDA and CDR2 is SQIVND (reference sequence). Trimming removed 5 bases at V and 10 bases at J, with 20 bases between. The CDR3 spells CASSSPPGSRNYTF. CDR3 in DNA: TGTGCCAGTAGTTCTCCCCCGGGGTCCCGAAACTACACCTTC.

The V and J genes are TRBV7-2 and TRBJ1-2, with 8 positions matching TRBD1. This CDR3 spans 15 amino acids. V lost 4 bases, J lost 3 bases, and 7 bases stayed unmatched. Germline CDR1 SGHTA, CDR2 FQGNSA. CDR3 residues: CASSSDATGDYGYTF. In DNA form, the CDR3 reads TGTGCCAGCAGCTCAGACGCGACAGGGGACTATGGCTACACCTTC.

This clone was detected once. The chain links TRBV7-9 to TRBJ1-5; the match to TRBD1 covers 7 bases. Germline loops: CDR1 SEHNR, CDR2 FQNEAQ (reference sequence). The CDR3 contains 13 residues. Trimming at V came to 5 bases and at J to 4 bases, leaving 2 bases not matched to a gene. CDR3 in DNA: TGTGCCAGCAGCCAGGGACAGAATCAGCCCCAGCATTTT. Its protein is CASSQGQNQPQHF.

A remark on this clone: Germline is not matched at one junction end, which may reflect a read error. The chain is built from TRBV7-7 and TRBJ2-1; 8 bases align to TRBD2. The CDR3 spans 15 residues. The germline gives CDR1 SSHAT, CDR2 FNYEAQ (reference sequence). CDR3 sequence: CASSLDGGAGDEQFF. CDR3 coding DNA: TGTGCTAGCAGCTTAGACGGGGGGGCCGGGGATGAGCAGTTCTTC.

This clone showed up just once. The chain is built from TRBV9 and TRBJ1-2; 9 bases fit TRBD1. The J segment lost 4 bases and the V segment lost 2 bases, leaving 3 bases of the junction unmatched. CDR1 is SGDLS and CDR2 is YYNGEE in the germline V gene. The CDR3 runs 14 residues. Written as DNA, the CDR3 is TGTGCCAGCAGCGTCGGGACAGGGTTCTATGGCTACACCTTC. It yields the protein CASSVGTGFYGYTF.

The rearrangement joins TRBV11-2 to TRBJ2-7; 8 positions agree with TRBD1. The V and J ends lost 5 bases and 2 bases, in that order; junction bases with no gene match: 8. This CDR3 comprises 15 residues. Germline V gene data show CDR1 as SGHAT and CDR2 as FQNNGV. CDR3 sequence (DNA): TGTGCCAGCAGCCCTCGACAGGGGCCCACCTACGAGCAGTACTTC. This gives the protein CASSPRQGPTYEQYF.

This clone was detected only a few times. The V call is TRBV7-3, the J call TRBJ1-6, with 9 bases matching TRBD1. The CDR3 is 15 amino acids. The ends lost 4 bases at V and 9 bases at J; junction bases unmatched: 7. Germline-derived CDR1 and CDR2 are SGHTA and FQGTGA. The CDR3 DNA sequence: TGTGCCAGCAGCTCCGGACAGGGGTGGGGTTCACCCCTCCACTTT. It is translated as CASSSGQGWGSPLHF.

The rearrangement joins TRBV7-2 to TRBJ2-7; TRBD1 is a possible D gene (5 bases). Germline assignment: CDR1 SGHTA and CDR2 FQGNSA. This CDR3 spans 13 amino acids. The V gene lost 4 bases and the J gene lost 6 bases, with 13 bases spanning the gap. CDR3: CASSWGGSGEQYF. CDR3 in DNA: TGTGCCAGCAGCTGGGGCGGCTCGGGCGAGCAGTACTTC. Supplemented by reference TRBV7-2 and TRBJ2-7, the full variable domain reads GAGVSQSPSNKVTEKGKDVELRCDPISGHTALYWYRQSLGQGLEFLIYFQGNSAPDKSGLPSDRFSAERTGGSVSTLTIQRTQQEDSAVYLCASSWGGSGEQYFGPGTRLTVT.

The genes are TRBV7-9 and TRBJ1-5; TRBD1 agrees at 9 bases. The germline gives CDR1 SEHNR, CDR2 FQNEAQ (reference sequence). The length of the CDR3 is 16 residues. V was pared by 3 bases and J by 3 bases, with 6 bases of the junction left unmatched. CDR3 nucleotides: TGTGCCAGCAGCTTCCAAACAGGGGGCCCCAATCAGCCCCAGCATTTT. Translating gives CASSFQTGGPNQPQHF. The full variable domain, its missing parts supplied by reference TRBV7-9 and TRBJ1-5, is DTGVSQNPRHKITKRGQNVTFRCDPISEHNRLYWYRQTLGQGPEFLTYFQNEAQLEKSRLLSDRFSAERPKGSFSTLEIQRTEQGDSAMYLCASSFQTGGPNQPQHFGDGTRLSIL.

The rearrangement uses TRBV5-1 and TRBJ2-7, with D unresolved. CDR3 length: 14 residues. The germline V gene has CDR1 SGHRS and CDR2 YFSETQ. The V and J ends lost 5 bases and 3 bases respectively, with 15 bases between them. The chain's CDR3 is CASRAQPTFYEQYF. CDR3 in DNA: TGCGCCAGCAGAGCGCAGCCAACCTTCTACGAGCAGTACTTC.

The genes are TRBV11-1 and TRBJ2-3, with 9 positions matching TRBD2. The CDR3 is 16 residues long. V gave up 4 bases and J gave up 0 bases; unmatched junction bases: 5. The germline V gene encodes CDR1 SGHAT and CDR2 FQDESV (reference sequence). CDR3 DNA: TGTGCCAGCAGCTATCTAGCGGGGCCCAGCACAGATACGCAGTATTTT. Its translation: CASSYLAGPSTDTQYF.

The chain recombines TRBV7-3 with TRBJ2-1, with TRBD2 matching 9 bases. J gave up 8 bases and V 5 bases, and 7 bases lay outside the gene matches. The CDR3 loop spans 14 amino acids. Germline V gene lookup returns CDR1 SGHTA and CDR2 FQGTGA. The CDR3 region is CASSPGSSGDEQFF. For the CDR3, the DNA is TGTGCCAGCAGCCCGGGTTCTAGCGGGGATGAGCAGTTCTTC.